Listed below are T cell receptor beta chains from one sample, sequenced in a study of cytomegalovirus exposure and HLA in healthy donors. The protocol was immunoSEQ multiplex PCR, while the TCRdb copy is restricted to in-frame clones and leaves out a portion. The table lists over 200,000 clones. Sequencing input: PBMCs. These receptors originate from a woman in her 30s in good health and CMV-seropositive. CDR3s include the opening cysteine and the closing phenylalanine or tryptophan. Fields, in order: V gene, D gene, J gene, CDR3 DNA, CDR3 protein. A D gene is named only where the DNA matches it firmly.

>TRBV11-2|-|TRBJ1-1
TGTGCCAGCAGCTTAATTTCATCGGGGAGTCTGAACACTGAAGCTTTCTTT
CASSLISSGSLNTEAFF
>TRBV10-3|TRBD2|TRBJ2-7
TGTGCCATCAGTGCGGGACTAGCGGGAGCCAGCTACGAGCAGTACTTC
CAISAGLAGASYEQYF
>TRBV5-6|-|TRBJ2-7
TGTGCCAGCAGCTTGAATAGGCGGACCTACGAGCAGTACTTC
CASSLNRRTYEQYF
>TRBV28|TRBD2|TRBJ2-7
TGTGCCAGCAGTAACGCGGGAGGGAGTAGTTACGAGCAGTACTTC
CASSNAGGSSYEQYF
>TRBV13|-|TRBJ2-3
TGTGCCAGCAGTCGAGAGGGCGCGACGTTCACAGATACGCAGTATTTT
CASSREGATFTDTQYF
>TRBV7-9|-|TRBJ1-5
TGTGCCAGCAGCCCAGGACTCCAGCATCAGCCCCAGCATTTT
CASSPGLQHQPQHF
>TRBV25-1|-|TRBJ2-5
TGTGCCAGCAGCCCAGTGGGGGCCGGGACCCAGTACTTC
CASSPVGAGTQYF
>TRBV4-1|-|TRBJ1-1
TGCGCCAGCAGCCCCCAGGGATCCACTGAAGCTTTCTTT
CASSPQGSTEAFF
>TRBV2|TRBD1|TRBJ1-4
TGTGCCAGCAGGTATCAACCGGGACAGTCTTATACTAATGAAAAACTGTTTTTT
CASRYQPGQSYTNEKLFF
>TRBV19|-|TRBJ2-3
TGTGCCAGTAGTACGCGGGCGGAGGAGGACACAGATACGCAGTATTTT
CASSTRAEEDTDTQYF
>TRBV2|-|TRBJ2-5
TGTGCCAGCAAGGAAGGCAGTCGGGGGCAAGAGACCCAGTACTTC
CASKEGSRGQETQYF
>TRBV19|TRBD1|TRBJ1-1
TGTGCCGTCTCCCAGGGGGCTAATACTGAAGCTTTCTTT
CAVSQGANTEAFF
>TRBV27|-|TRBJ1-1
TGTGCCAGCAGAGGAGGGAGAACTGAAGCTTTCTTT
CASRGGRTEAFF
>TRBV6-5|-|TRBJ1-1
TGTGCCAGCAGTTACTCGAGTGGGCAGATTTTCACTGAAGCTTTCTTT
CASSYSSGQIFTEAFF
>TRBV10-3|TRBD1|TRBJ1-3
TGTGCCATGGGGACAGTCTCTGGAAACACCATATATTTT
CAMGTVSGNTIYF
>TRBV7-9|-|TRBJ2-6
TGTGCCAGCAGCTTGGGAACAGGGCTGGGGGCCAACGTCCTGACTTTC
CASSLGTGLGANVLTF
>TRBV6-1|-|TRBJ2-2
TGTGCCAGCAGTGGGGGCAGGGGAAGTCGGGGCACCGGGGAGCTGTTTTTT
CASSGGRGSRGTGELFF
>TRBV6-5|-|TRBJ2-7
TGTGCCAGCAGTTCCGGGTTTCGACACGAGCAGTACTTC
CASSSGFRHEQYF
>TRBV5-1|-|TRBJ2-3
TGCGCCAGCAGCTTGGCCGGAGCCCCAGATACGCAGTATTTT
CASSLAGAPDTQYF
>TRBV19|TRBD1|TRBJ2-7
TGTGCCAGTAGTATAGTCCGGACAGGGCTCTCCTACGAGCAGTACTTC
CASSIVRTGLSYEQYF
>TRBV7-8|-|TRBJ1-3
TGTGCCAGCAGCTCGGACAGCCAAAGGGGAGTGAGCTCTGGAAACACCATATATTTT
CASSSDSQRGVSSGNTIYF
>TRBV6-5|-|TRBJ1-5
TGTGCCAGCAGTTACTCGGCCGGGGTACGGAGTCAGCCCCAGCATTTT
CASSYSAGVRSQPQHF
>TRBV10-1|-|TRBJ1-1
TGCGCCAGCAGTGAGAGGCGGGAGGGGAAGCGTGGGGCTTTCTTT
CASSERREGKRGAFF
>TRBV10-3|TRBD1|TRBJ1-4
TGTGCCATCGGACAGGGGTCTCTCCTCAGCGTTGGGAATGAAAAACTGTTTTTT
CAIGQGSLLSVGNEKLFF
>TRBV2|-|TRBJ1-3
TGTGCCAGCAGGGGAGGGACTCACCCCTCTGGAAACACCATATATTTT
CASRGGTHPSGNTIYF
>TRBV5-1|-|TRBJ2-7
TGCGCCAGCAGCGAACAGGGGGGGTCCTACGAGCAGTACTTC
CASSEQGGSYEQYF
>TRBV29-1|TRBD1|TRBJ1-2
TGCAGCGTCGCCCCCCTGACAGGGACTTTCGCCTATGGCTACACCTTC
CSVAPLTGTFAYGYTF
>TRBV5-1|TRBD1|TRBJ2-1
TGCGCCAGCAGCCCGGGACAGGGGACAGATGAGCAGTTCTTC
CASSPGQGTDEQFF
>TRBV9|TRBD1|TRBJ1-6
TGTGCCAGCAGCGAAGACAGGGAGGCACCCCTCCACTTT
CASSEDREAPLHF
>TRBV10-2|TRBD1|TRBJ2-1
TGCGCCAGCAGCCTACAGGGGGCTTCCTACAATGAGCAGTTCTTC
CASSLQGASYNEQFF
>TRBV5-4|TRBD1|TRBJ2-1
TGTGCCAGCAGCCTGGGACAGGGTTTGCAGCAGTTCTTC
CASSLGQGLQQFF
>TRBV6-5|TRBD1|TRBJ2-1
TGTGCCAGCACCACCGGGACAGGGAGTTACAATGAGCAGTTCTTC
CASTTGTGSYNEQFF
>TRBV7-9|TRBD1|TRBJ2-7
TGTGCCAGCAGCTCCGGACCTTGGACAGGGTCCTACGAGCAGTACTTC
CASSSGPWTGSYEQYF
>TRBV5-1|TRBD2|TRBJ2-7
TGCGCCAGCAGAGCGACTAGCGGAGCCTACGAGCAGTACTTC
CASRATSGAYEQYF
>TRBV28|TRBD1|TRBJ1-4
TGTGCCAGCGCCCAGGGGGGTACTACTAATGAAAAACTGTTTTTT
CASAQGGTTNEKLFF
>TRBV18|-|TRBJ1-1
TGTGCCAGCTCACCGAGGTCGCACTTGAACACTGAAGCTTTCTTT
CASSPRSHLNTEAFF
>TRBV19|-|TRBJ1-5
TGTGCCAGCCGGATCCTTACCACAGGGATGAATCAGCCCCAGCATTTT
CASRILTTGMNQPQHF
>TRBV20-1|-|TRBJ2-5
TGCAGCGGAGGGACCCAGTACTTC
CSGGTQYF
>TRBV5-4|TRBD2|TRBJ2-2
TGTGCCAGCAGCTTGACTAGCGGGAACACCGGGGAGCTGTTTTTT
CASSLTSGNTGELFF
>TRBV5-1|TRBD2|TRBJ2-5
TGCGCCAGCAGCCCCACCGGACTAGCGGGGGGTCTTTGGGAGACCCAGTACTTC
CASSPTGLAGGLWETQYF
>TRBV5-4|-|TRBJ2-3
TGTGCCAGCAGCTTGGTGGGCGGGCCCACAGATACGCAGTATTTT
CASSLVGGPTDTQYF
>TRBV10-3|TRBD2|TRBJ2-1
TGTGCCATCAGTGGACTAGCGGGAAGTCCGCGTGACAATGAGCAGTTCTTC
CAISGLAGSPRDNEQFF
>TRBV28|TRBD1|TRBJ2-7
TGTGCCAGCAGTTACAGGGGGCACTACGAGCAGTACTTC
CASSYRGHYEQYF
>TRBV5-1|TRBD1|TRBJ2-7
TGCGCCAGCAGCCCGACCGGGACAGGGTTTGGGGCCTACGAGCAGTACTTC
CASSPTGTGFGAYEQYF
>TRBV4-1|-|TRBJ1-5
TGCGCCAGCAGCCAAGAAGGAGGCAATCAGCCCCAGCATTTT
CASSQEGGNQPQHF
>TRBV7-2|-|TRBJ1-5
TGTGCCAGCAGCTTATGGAGGGATCAGCCCCAGCATTTT
CASSLWRDQPQHF
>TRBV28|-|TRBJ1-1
TGTGCCAGCAGCTTAGGGACTTGGTCTGAAGCTTTCTTT
CASSLGTWSEAFF
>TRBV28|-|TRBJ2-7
TGTGCCAGCAGTCCCCCGGGCCCCAACGGGGACGAGCAGTACTTC
CASSPPGPNGDEQYF
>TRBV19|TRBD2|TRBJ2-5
TGTGCCAGTAGTATAGATGGGGGTCCGGGACTAGCGGAACTCCAAGAGACCCAGTACTTC
CASSIDGGPGLAELQETQYF